Sequencing of this T cell receptor beta chain was carried out in a study of T-cell memory formation after mild COVID-19. TCRdb used MiXCR to reprocess the 5' RACE reads, holding one entry per CDR3 protein. The sample holds fewer than 650,000 distinct CDR3 sequences, less than 25% seen once. The sample holds a few counts of this clonotype. The CDR3 is 14 amino acids. V was shortened by 6 bases and J by 6 bases, with 15 bases between the two germline ends. Germline V gives CDR1 MDHEN, CDR2 SYDVKM. The TCR originated in an adult woman who had mild COVID-19 (a few samples of this study predate the infection). Cell type and time point are not known. The chain uses TRBV28 and TRBJ1-5; D perhaps matches TRBD1 (6 bases). The sample comprised PBMCs or a T cell subset sorted from them (not recorded which). CDR3 loop: CASRPTGSRQPQHF. CDR3 bases: TGTGCCAGCAGACCTACAGGGAGTCGTCAGCCCCAGCATTTT.